This T cell receptor (beta chain) was found in a study of shared clonotypes between healthy human individuals. Background on the study: Donor ages ranged 18 to 49 years: a couple of women, a few men. Study observations and caveats: Approximately 5.3% was the fraction of naive CD4 clonotypes found shared across several donors. For sorted subsets, rarefaction showed incomplete sequencing despite large depth.

In the case of this clone: The target antigen is unknown.

Donation came from healthy HIV-negative adults that had no recent acute infections or vaccinations. Profiled with immunoSEQ multiplex PCR; TCRdb holds only in-frame clones, not every one. The table includes roughly 700,000 clones, 90% detected once. V lost 1 base, J lost 7 bases, and 7 bases lay in between. CDR3 length: 12 amino acids. The germline V gene encodes CDR1 SGHDN and CDR2 FVKESK. This TCR was sampled from a man between 18 and 35 years old in good health. Some clones in this sample may be carry-over from other donors' samples. The chain combines TRBV14 with TRBJ1-1; D not certain. Material for sequencing was memory CD8+ T cells from PBMCs. Sample subset: CD45RO+ cells pooled with CCR7-negative TemRA cells. The CDR3 region has the DNA TGTGCCAGCAGCCAAGGGCCAGGTGAAGCTTTCTTT. Translated: CASSQGPGEAFF.